The rows below give T cell receptor beta chains drawn from one sample of a study of graft-versus-host responses after intestinal transplantation. The table came from immunoSEQ multiplex PCR; TCRdb's copy has only in-frame clones and leaves some out. This sample has 30,000 to 40,000 clones, with around 94% found just once. The sequencing used PBMCs, collected 16 days after intestinal transplant. The receptors stem from a human patient who received an intestinal transplant, so some T cells may come from the graft donor. Each CDR3 is given with its conserved first and last residue. The order of the fields is D gene, J gene, clone size, V gene, CDR3 protein, CDR3 DNA. A D gene is named only where the DNA matches it firmly. Not every row has a clone size; where given, it reads once, few, many or a size class.

TRBD2,TRBJ2-5,-,TRBV9,CASSLGTSGRADEQYF,TGTGCCAGCAGCCTAGGGACTAGCGGGAGGGCCGATGAGCAGTACTTC
-,TRBJ1-1,-,TRBV30,CAWSVGMNTEAFF,TGTGCCTGGAGTGTAGGTATGAACACTGAAGCTTTCTTT
-,TRBJ2-7,-,TRBV4-1,CASSQVNEYSYEQYF,TGCGCCAGCAGCCAAGTGAACGAATACTCCTACGAGCAGTACTTC
TRBD2,TRBJ2-3,-,TRBV19,CASSMNPSGSTDTQYF,TGTGCCAGTAGTATGAACCCTAGCGGGAGCACAGATACGCAGTATTTT
TRBD2,TRBJ2-3,once,TRBV5-1,CASSLGRERFIDTQYF,TGCGCCAGCAGCTTGGGGCGGGAGCGATTTATAGATACGCAGTATTTT
-,TRBJ1-6,-,TRBV9,CASSVGGGGNSPLHF,TGTGCCAGCAGCGTAGGAGGCGGAGGTAATTCACCCCTCCACTTT
-,TRBJ2-5,-,TRBV4-2,CASSQEVRKQETQYF,TGTGCCAGCAGCCAAGAGGTGAGGAAGCAAGAGACCCAGTACTTC
-,TRBJ2-3,-,TRBV5-6,CASSLSGPPDTQYF,TGTGCCAGCAGCTTATCTGGCCCGCCGGATACGCAGTATTTT
-,TRBJ2-7,-,TRBV14,CASSHSGVYEQYF,TGCGCCAGCAGCCACTCGGGAGTCTACGAGCAGTACTTC
-,TRBJ2-7,once,TRBV6-6,CASSRVENRYEQYF,TGTGCCAGCAGTAGGGTAGAGAACCGCTACGAGCAGTACTTC
-,TRBJ2-7,-,TRBV2,CASRSGEAYEQYF,TGTGCCAGCAGATCAGGGGAGGCCTACGAGCAGTACTTC
TRBD2,TRBJ2-7,-,TRBV19,CASSIVVSAGTSYEQYF,TGTGCCAGTAGTATAGTGGTTTCGGCGGGGACTAGCTACGAGCAGTACTTC
-,TRBJ2-2,-,TRBV5-4,CASSLPDSDTGELFF,TGTGCCAGCAGCTTGCCGGACAGTGACACCGGGGAGCTGTTTTTT
-,TRBJ2-1,-,TRBV6-4,CASSERGSGGSYNEQFF,TGTGCCAGCAGTGAGAGAGGGAGCGGAGGTTCCTACAATGAGCAGTTCTTC
-,TRBJ1-2,-,TRBV25-1,CASSEDNNYGYTF,TGTGCCAGCAGTGAAGACAATAACTATGGCTACACCTTC
TRBD1,TRBJ2-7,-,TRBV19,CASSGTGNEQYF,TGTGCCAGTAGTGGGACAGGGAACGAGCAGTACTTC